One sample yielded the 2 T cell receptor beta chains listed below, sequenced in a study of cytomegalovirus exposure and HLA in healthy donors. PCR used 60 Vbeta primers and 13 Jbeta primers. Some clones are missing from TCRdb's copy, which holds only in-frame ones; the method was immunoSEQ multiplex PCR. Among 130,000 or so clones, 75% to 85% were seen once, and the ten largest hold more than 1.1%. The sequenced sample was PBMCs. The receptors were gathered from a woman between 40 and 50 years old in good health and CMV-seronegative.

V usage is TRBV30 and J usage is TRBJ1-5; 7 bases align to TRBD1. This CDR3 spans 18 amino acids. The ends lost 2 bases at V and 4 bases at J; junction bases unmatched: 17. Germline CDR1 and CDR2: GTSNPN and SVGIG (reference sequence). This CDR3 reads CAWSSDRLSQDSNQPQHF. The CDR3 DNA is TGTGCCTGGAGTTCGGACAGGCTCAGTCAAGATTCGAATCAGCCCCAGCATTTT.

The chain recombines TRBV5-1 with TRBJ2-2, with a tentative D call TRBD1 (6 bases). The CDR3 totals 14 residues. V shed 5 bases and J shed 0 bases, with 8 bases lying between them. The germline CDR1 and CDR2 sequences are SGHRS and YFSETQ. The CDR3 spells CASSEGANTGELFF. The CDR3 nucleotides are TGCGCCAGCAGTGAGGGGGCGAACACCGGGGAGCTGTTTTTT.